This TCR beta chain stems from a study of shared T cell receptors in the human thymus. The repertoire was sequenced with immunoSEQ multiplex PCR; TCRdb's copy has only in-frame clones and lacks some. The sample holds more than 550,000 clones, about 87% seen once. This sample also belongs to another study, concerning human thymus T cells. From that paper: Infants served as donors; they were healthy and Finnish and were having corrective surgery for congenital heart defects. The thymus was resected at corrective cardiac surgery. As related research reported, thymic repertoires overlapped highly among unrelated individuals.

Sequenced material: thymocytes. The source of this sequence is a boy under two years old with a congenital heart defect.

CDR3 in amino acids: CSVAFRCPEKQYF. CDR3 DNA: TGCAGCGTTGCTTTCAGGTGCCCAGAAAAGCAGTACTTC. V is TRBV29-1 and J is TRBJ2-7; D is undetermined. The CDR3 is 13 amino acids. The V end lost 4 bases, the J end lost 8 bases, and 18 bases lay between the germline ends. The germline gives CDR1 SQVTM, CDR2 ANQGSEA.